This T cell receptor beta chain came from a study of T-cell memory formation after mild COVID-19. In TCRdb, the 5' RACE reads were re-called with MiXCR into one record per CDR3 protein. The sample consists of 140,000 or so distinct CDR3 sequences, around 5.8% of them appearing once. This clonotype has at least ten counts. Its antigen is unknown. Germline V gives CDR1 LGHNA, CDR2 YSLEER. There are 15 residues in the CDR3. V was cut by 0 bases and J by 1 base, with 10 bases left in between. Study-wide points: Contracting CD8+ clones were enriched in EMRA, CD4+ mainly in CM and EM. Contracting clones, day 15 to 85, had balanced CD4/CD8, and later expanders favored CD4+.

The material sequenced was PBMCs or a T cell subset sorted from them (not recorded which). This TCR derives from an adult woman who had mild COVID-19 (a few samples of this study predate the infection). Cell type and time point are not known. J is TRBJ2-7 and V is TRBV4-3; D perhaps matches TRBD1 (6 bases). The CDR3, as DNA: TGCGCCAGCAGCCAAGAGGCCACAGGGTCCTACGAGCAGTACTTC. Its translation: CASSQEATGSYEQYF.